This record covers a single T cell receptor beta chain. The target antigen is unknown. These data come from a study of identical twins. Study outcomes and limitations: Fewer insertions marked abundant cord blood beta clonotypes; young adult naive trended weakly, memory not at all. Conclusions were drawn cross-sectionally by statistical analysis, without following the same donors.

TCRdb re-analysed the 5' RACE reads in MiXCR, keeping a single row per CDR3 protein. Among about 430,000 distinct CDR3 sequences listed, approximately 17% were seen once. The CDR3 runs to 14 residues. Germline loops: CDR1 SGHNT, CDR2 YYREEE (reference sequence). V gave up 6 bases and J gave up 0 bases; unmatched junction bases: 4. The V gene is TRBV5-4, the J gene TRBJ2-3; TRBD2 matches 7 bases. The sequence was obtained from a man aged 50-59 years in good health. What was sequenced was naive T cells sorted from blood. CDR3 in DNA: TGTGCCAGCAAAAGCGGGGTCAGCACAGATACGCAGTATTTT. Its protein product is CASKSGVSTDTQYF.